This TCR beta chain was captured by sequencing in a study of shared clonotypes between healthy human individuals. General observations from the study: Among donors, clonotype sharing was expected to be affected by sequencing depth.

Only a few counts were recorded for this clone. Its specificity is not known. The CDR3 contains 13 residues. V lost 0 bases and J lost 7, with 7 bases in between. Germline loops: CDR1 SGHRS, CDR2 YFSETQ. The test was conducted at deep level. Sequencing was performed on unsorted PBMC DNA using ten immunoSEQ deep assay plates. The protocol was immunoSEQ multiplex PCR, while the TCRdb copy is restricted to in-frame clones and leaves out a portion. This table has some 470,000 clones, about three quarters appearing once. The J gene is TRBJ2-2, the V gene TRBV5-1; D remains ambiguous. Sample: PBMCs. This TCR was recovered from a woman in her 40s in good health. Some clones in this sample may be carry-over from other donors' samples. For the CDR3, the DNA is TGCGCCAGCAGCTTGGAGTGGGACGGGGAGCTGTTTTTT. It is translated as CASSLEWDGELFF.